These T cell receptor beta chains were read from a single sample in a study of blood T cell repertoires in COVID-19. Profiled with immunoSEQ multiplex PCR; TCRdb holds only in-frame clones, not every one. This sample has roughly 180,000 clones, with roughly 79% found just once. Sequencing was carried out using peripheral blood. These receptors were obtained from a woman aged 40 to 55 with COVID-19, enrolled during active disease. The CDR3 runs from the conserved cysteine through the conserved F or W. A D gene is named only where the DNA matches it firmly. Clone size, where shown, is once, few, many, or a class for clones that have expanded.

>TRBV7-2|TRBD1|TRBJ2-1|-
TGTGCCAGCAGGCAGGGGGCGGTTGAGAATGAGCAGTTCTTC
CASRQGAVENEQFF
>TRBV29-1|-|TRBJ2-1|-
TGCAGCGCCGTTGGAGACTACAATGAGCAGTTCTTC
CSAVGDYNEQFF
>TRBV5-1|-|TRBJ2-1|-
TGCGCCAGCAGCATCCTCGGTAATGAGCAGTTCTTC
CASSILGNEQFF
>TRBV28|TRBD1|TRBJ2-1|-
TGTGCCAGCAGTTTAGGGGGACAGGGCTCCCGAAGCTCCTACAATGAGCAGTTCTTC
CASSLGGQGSRSSYNEQFF
>TRBV30|TRBD1|TRBJ2-2|-
TGTGCCTGGAGTGGGAGGACAGGAGTTATTGTGAACACCGGGGAGCTGTTTTTT
CAWSGRTGVIVNTGELFF
>TRBV7-9|TRBD1|TRBJ1-1|-
TGTGCCAGCAGCTTAGGGGGAAGATACAGGGGGCAAGAGGCTTTCTTT
CASSLGGRYRGQEAFF
>TRBV27|TRBD2|TRBJ2-7|-
TGTGCCAGCAGTGGACTAGCGGGAGAAGGGACCCACGAGCAGTACTTC
CASSGLAGEGTHEQYF
>TRBV18|TRBD1|TRBJ2-7|few
TGTGCCAGCTCACCGACTCTTGGACAGGGCTCCTACGAGCAGTACTTC
CASSPTLGQGSYEQYF
>TRBV30|-|TRBJ2-1|-
TGTGCCTGGAGTGCGGGGGTTGAGCAGTTCTTC
CAWSAGVEQFF
>TRBV28|-|TRBJ1-1|-
TGTGCCAGCAGTTTATTGACAGCCACTGAAGCTTTCTTT
CASSLLTATEAFF
>TRBV9|TRBD1|TRBJ2-1|-
TGTGCCAGCAGCGTAATCCCCTCGGGGACAGGGGTCGATGAGCAGTTCTTC
CASSVIPSGTGVDEQFF
>TRBV2|-|TRBJ1-1|-
TGTGCCAGCAGTCCTCTTTTCGGGGGGAACACTGAAGCTTTCTTT
CASSPLFGGNTEAFF
>TRBV27|TRBD1|TRBJ1-4|-
TGTGCCAGCAGAGAGACAGGGCGGTTCGAAAAACTGTTTTTT
CASRETGRFEKLFF
>TRBV19|-|TRBJ2-2|few
TGTGCCAGTAGTAGCCCGGGGGGCCCGAACACCGGGGAGCTGTTTTTT
CASSSPGGPNTGELFF
>TRBV3-1/TRBV3-2|-|TRBJ2-5|medium-sized
TGTGCCAGCAGCCAAGAAAGTGGGGGCGCCGGGGAGACCCAGTACTTC
CASSQESGGAGETQYF
>TRBV28|-|TRBJ2-1|-
TGTGCCAGCAGTTTTATTGACAGCTCCTACAATGAGCAGTTCTTC
CASSFIDSSYNEQFF
>TRBV5-1|TRBD2|TRBJ2-3|-
TGCGCCAGCAGCTCGGGACTAGCGGGAGTAGGAAGGACAGATACGCAGTATTTT
CASSSGLAGVGRTDTQYF
>TRBV10-1|-|TRBJ2-7|-
TGCGCCAGCAGTGATGGGCGTCGAGAGTACTTC
CASSDGRREYF
>TRBV3-1/TRBV3-2|TRBD2|TRBJ2-7|-
TGTGCCAGCAGCTCCCGTTCGGGAGGATACGAGCAGTACTTC
CASSSRSGGYEQYF
>TRBV27|-|TRBJ1-2|-
TGTGCCAGCAAAGGGTCCGCGACAGAGGCCTATGGCTACACCTTC
CASKGSATEAYGYTF
>TRBV3-1/TRBV3-2|TRBD1|TRBJ1-6|-
TGTGCCAGCAGCCCCGGGACAGCCAATTCACCCCTCCACTTT
CASSPGTANSPLHF
>TRBV18|-|TRBJ2-1|-
TGTGCCAGCTCACCACCACGCGGGCAGCTTAACAATGAGCAGTTCTTC
CASSPPRGQLNNEQFF
>TRBV6-4|TRBD1|TRBJ2-1|few
TGTGCCAGTTCCCCGGGGACAGGGGGCTATGAGCAGTTCTTC
CASSPGTGGYEQFF
>TRBV2|-|TRBJ2-1|-
TGTGCCAGTTCTACCTTTCCGGGTGAGCAGTTCTTC
CASSTFPGEQFF
>TRBV25-1|-|TRBJ1-4|-
TGTGCCAGCAGTGAACCGGGACAACTTAATGAAAAACTGTTTTTT
CASSEPGQLNEKLFF
>TRBV4-2|TRBD1|TRBJ1-1|-
TGTGCCAGCAGCCCGACAGGGGTCGAAGCTTTCTTT
CASSPTGVEAFF
>TRBV28|-|TRBJ2-5|few
TGTGCCAGCAGTAATAACGGGTACCAAGAGACCCAGTACTTC
CASSNNGYQETQYF
>TRBV12-3/TRBV12-4|TRBD1|TRBJ1-2|-
TGTGCCAGCAGCCTAGGGACAGACTATGGCTACACCTTC
CASSLGTDYGYTF
>TRBV30|-|TRBJ2-1|-
TGTGCCTGGAGTGTGACTAGTGGTCTCGTCGAGCAGTTCTTC
CAWSVTSGLVEQFF
>TRBV4-1|TRBD2|TRBJ2-7|-
TGCGCCAGCAGCCAAGATCAAGGCGGGAGAGCGGTCTACGAGCAGTACTTC
CASSQDQGGRAVYEQYF
>TRBV29-1|TRBD1|TRBJ1-1|-
TGCAGCGTGACCCGGGACAGGGGCACTGAAGCTTTCTTT
CSVTRDRGTEAFF
>TRBV30|-|TRBJ2-1|-
TGTGCCTGGAGTGCCGGGGGGCTTGATGAGCAGTTCTTC
CAWSAGGLDEQFF
>TRBV6-1|-|TRBJ1-2|-
TGTGCCAGCAGTGAAGCGCTTCTGGGCATGGGCTATGGCTACACCTTC
CASSEALLGMGYGYTF
>TRBV12-1|-|TRBJ1-2|-
TGTGCCAGCAGCTCGGGGGACAGGGACTATGGCTACACCTTC
CASSSGDRDYGYTF
>TRBV14|-|TRBJ1-6|-
TGTGCCAGCAGCCAAGAGTCAGATCATTCACCCCTCCACTTT
CASSQESDHSPLHF
>TRBV28|-|TRBJ1-2|-
TGTGCCAGCAGTTTAGGACTGTTAGCTAACTATGGCTACACCTTC
CASSLGLLANYGYTF
>TRBV4-1|TRBD1|TRBJ2-7|once
TGCGCCAGCAGCCCCTCAGGGGGTTACGAGCAGTACTTC
CASSPSGGYEQYF
>TRBV10-1|TRBD1|TRBJ1-5|-
TGCGCCAGCAGGGAGAACGGGACAGGCAAGCATCAGCCCCAGCATTTT
CASRENGTGKHQPQHF
>TRBV10-3|-|TRBJ1-6|-
TGTGCTTCTGGGAGGGCGTACGACCTCCACTTT
CASGRAYDLHF
>TRBV5-1|TRBD1|TRBJ2-5|-
TGCGCCAGCAGGCAGGGGGCTATAGAGACCCAGTACTTC
CASRQGAIETQYF
>TRBV7-9|TRBD2|TRBJ2-1|-
TGTGCCAGCAGCGCCCCAATGTTGGGACTAGATTCCTACAATGAGCAGTTCTTC
CASSAPMLGLDSYNEQFF
>TRBV4-1|-|TRBJ2-4|-
TGCGCCAGCAGCCAAGCGGGTGCTGGGTCCAAAAACATTCAGTACTTC
CASSQAGAGSKNIQYF
>TRBV7-9|TRBD2|TRBJ2-3|-
TGTGCCAGCAGCTTGAGCGGGGTGGCAGATACGCAGTATTTT
CASSLSGVADTQYF
>TRBV10-3|-|TRBJ2-1|many
TGTGCCATCAGGTTTAGCGCCTTATACAATGAGCAGTTCTTC
CAIRFSALYNEQFF
>TRBV7-9|-|TRBJ2-5|-
TGTGCCAGCAGCTTAAGTCTCCAGGGGCCTGGGGAGACCCAGTACTTC
CASSLSLQGPGETQYF
>TRBV2|TRBD1|TRBJ1-2|-
TGTGCCAGCACCTTCGACAGGGCCTATGGCTACACCTTC
CASTFDRAYGYTF
>TRBV24-1|-|TRBJ2-5|-
TGTGCCACCAGTGACCGGGGAACTGCAGGGGGGTTAAGAGAGACCCAGTACTTC
CATSDRGTAGGLRETQYF
>TRBV5-1|TRBD1|TRBJ2-1|-
TGCGCCAGCAGCTTGACGGGACAGGGGGCGAAAAATGAGCAGTTCTTC
CASSLTGQGAKNEQFF
>TRBV19|TRBD2|TRBJ2-1|-
TGTGCCAGTAGTAACCTAGCGGGGAATTCCTACAATGAGCAGTTCTTC
CASSNLAGNSYNEQFF
>TRBV6-1|TRBD2|TRBJ2-1|-
TGTGCCAGCAGTGATTTGGCGGGAGGGAATGAGCAGTTCTTC
CASSDLAGGNEQFF
>TRBV30|-|TRBJ1-1|-
TGTGCCTGGAGTGGTGATTGGGGAGTGAACACTGAAGCTTTCTTT
CAWSGDWGVNTEAFF
>TRBV6-5|-|TRBJ2-3|-
TGTGCCAGCAGTTTCTCAAAACAGGGTCAGACAGATACGCAGTATTTT
CASSFSKQGQTDTQYF
>TRBV2|-|TRBJ1-5|-
TGTGCCAGTACCACAGGGAGTAGTCAGCCCCAGCATTTT
CASTTGSSQPQHF
>TRBV19|TRBD1|TRBJ2-5|-
TGTGCCAGTAGTGAGGGGACAGCACAAGAGACCCAGTACTTC
CASSEGTAQETQYF